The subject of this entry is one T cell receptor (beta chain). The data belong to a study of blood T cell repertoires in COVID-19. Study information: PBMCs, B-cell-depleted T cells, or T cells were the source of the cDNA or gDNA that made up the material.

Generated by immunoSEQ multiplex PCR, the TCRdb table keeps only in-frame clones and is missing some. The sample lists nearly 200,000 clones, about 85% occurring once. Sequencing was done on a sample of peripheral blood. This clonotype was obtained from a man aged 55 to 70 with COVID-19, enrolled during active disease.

The CDR3 sequence is CASSPRQSSGANVLTF. For the CDR3, the DNA is TGCGCCAGCAGCCCTCGACAGTCCTCTGGGGCCAACGTCCTGACTTTC. The chain couples TRBV5-1 to TRBJ2-6, with D possibly being TRBD1 (5 bases). Germline lookup yields CDR1 SGHRS and CDR2 YFSETQ. V was pared by 4 bases and J by 0 bases, with 11 bases between. The CDR3 sequence is 16 residues long.